The entry below gives a single T cell receptor beta chain sequence along with its context. As yet, its antigen is unknown. This specimen belongs to a study of beta chain features in type 1 diabetes. Whole-study findings and limits: TCRB CDR3s were moderately but significantly shorter in Type 1 diabetes patients in all four CD4+ subsets.

The whole isolated RNA underwent reverse transcription, so sequencing captured expressed TCRB transcripts. Libraries were prepared by immunoSEQ multiplex PCR; TCRdb keeps only in-frame clonotypes and omits some of them. The sample lists hundreds of thousands of clones, 13% occurring once. CDR1 SGHTA and CDR2 FQGNSA come from the germline V gene. This CDR3 is 14 amino acids long. Deletions cut 4 bases from V and 6 bases from J, with 16 bases between. The J gene is TRBJ2-7, the V gene TRBV7-2, with a possible D match to TRBD1 (6 bases). The receptor was isolated from a man aged 18 to 30 with type 1 diabetes. Material for sequencing was naive CD4+ T cells from blood. CDR3 coding DNA: TGTGCCAGCAGCTCAAGCCGGCAGGGGATCGAGCAGTACTTC. It translates to CASSSSRQGIEQYF.